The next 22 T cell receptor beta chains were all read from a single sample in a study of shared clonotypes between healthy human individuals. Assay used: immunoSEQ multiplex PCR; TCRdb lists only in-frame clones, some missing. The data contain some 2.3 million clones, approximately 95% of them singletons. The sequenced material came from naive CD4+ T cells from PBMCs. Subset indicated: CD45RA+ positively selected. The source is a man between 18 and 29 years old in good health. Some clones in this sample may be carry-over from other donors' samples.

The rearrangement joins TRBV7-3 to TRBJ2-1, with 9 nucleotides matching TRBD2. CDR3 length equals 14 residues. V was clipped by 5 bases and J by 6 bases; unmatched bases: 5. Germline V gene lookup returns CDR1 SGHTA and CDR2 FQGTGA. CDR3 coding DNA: TGTGCCAGCAGCGATAGCGGGAGAGCCAATGAGCAGTTCTTC. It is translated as CASSDSGRANEQFF. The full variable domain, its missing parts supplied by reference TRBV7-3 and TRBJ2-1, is GAGVSQTPSNKVTEKGKYVELRCDPISGHTALYWYRQSLGQGPEFLIYFQGTGAADDSGLPNDRFFAVRPEGSVSTLKIQRTERGDSAVYLCASSDSGRANEQFFGPGTRLTVL.

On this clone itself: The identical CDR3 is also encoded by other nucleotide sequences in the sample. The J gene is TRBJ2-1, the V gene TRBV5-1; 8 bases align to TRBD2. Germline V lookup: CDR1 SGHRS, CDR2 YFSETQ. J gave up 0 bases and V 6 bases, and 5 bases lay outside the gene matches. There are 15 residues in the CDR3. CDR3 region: CASTTSGSSYNEQFF. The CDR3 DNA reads TGCGCCAGCACAACTAGCGGTAGCTCCTACAATGAGCAGTTCTTC.

The CDR3 region is CASSLSSGRTGEKLFF. DNA of the CDR3: TGTGCCAGCAGTTTATCGTCGGGGCGCACGGGTGAAAAACTGTTTTTT. The chain uses TRBV27 and TRBJ1-4, with D possibly matching TRBD1 (5 bases). Germline-derived CDR1 and CDR2 are MNHEY and SMNVEV (reference sequence). The CDR3 runs to 16 residues. Trimming left V 0 bases short and J 7 bases short, with 15 bases between.

The CDR3 spells CASNLQGAHLYEQYF. The CDR3, as DNA: TGTGCCAGCAACCTACAGGGGGCACACCTCTACGAGCAGTACTTC. The V call is TRBV28, the J call TRBJ2-7; 9 bases are shared with TRBD1. The CDR3 contains 15 residues. Per the germline V gene, CDR1 is MDHEN and CDR2 is SYDVKM. V shed 7 bases and J 3 bases; nucleotides not matched to a gene: 10.

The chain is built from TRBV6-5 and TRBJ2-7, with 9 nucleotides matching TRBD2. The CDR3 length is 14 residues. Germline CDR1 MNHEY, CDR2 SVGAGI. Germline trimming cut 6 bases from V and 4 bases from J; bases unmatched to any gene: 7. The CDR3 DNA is TGTGCCAGCAGATTTAGCGGGAGAGCTTACGAGCAGTACTTC. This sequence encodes CASRFSGRAYEQYF.

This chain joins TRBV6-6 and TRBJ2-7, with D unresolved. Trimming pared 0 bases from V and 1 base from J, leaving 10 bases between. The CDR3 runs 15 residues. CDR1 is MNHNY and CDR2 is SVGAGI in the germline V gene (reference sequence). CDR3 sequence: CASSYSRDQSYEQYF. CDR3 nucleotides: TGTGCCAGCAGTTACTCAAGGGATCAATCCTACGAGCAGTACTTC.

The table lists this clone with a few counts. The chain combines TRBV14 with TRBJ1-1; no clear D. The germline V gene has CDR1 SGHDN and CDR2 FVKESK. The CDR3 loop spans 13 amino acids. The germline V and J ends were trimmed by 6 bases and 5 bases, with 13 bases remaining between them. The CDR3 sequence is CASSRVGLTEAFF. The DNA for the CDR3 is TGTGCCAGCAGTCGGGTAGGGTTAACTGAAGCTTTCTTT.

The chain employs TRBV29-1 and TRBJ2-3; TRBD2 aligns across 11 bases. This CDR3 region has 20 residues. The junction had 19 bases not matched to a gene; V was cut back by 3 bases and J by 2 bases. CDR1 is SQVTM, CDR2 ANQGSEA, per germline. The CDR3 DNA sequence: TGCAGCGTTGACACTCTATATTGGGCCCCGACTAGCGGGAACACAGATACGCAGTATTTT. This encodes CSVDTLYWAPTSGNTDTQYF.

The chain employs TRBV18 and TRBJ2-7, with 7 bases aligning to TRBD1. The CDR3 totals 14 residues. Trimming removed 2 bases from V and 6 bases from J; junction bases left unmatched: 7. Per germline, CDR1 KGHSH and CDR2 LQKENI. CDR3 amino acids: CASSPATGSSEQYF. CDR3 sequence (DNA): TGTGCCAGCTCACCAGCGACAGGGTCGAGCGAGCAGTACTTC. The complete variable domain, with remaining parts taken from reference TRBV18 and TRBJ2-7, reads NAGVMQNPRHLVRRRGQEARLRCSPMKGHSHVYWYRQLPEEGLKFMVYLQKENIIDESGMPKERFSAEFPKEGPSILRIQQVVRGDSAAYFCASSPATGSSEQYFGPGTRLTVT.

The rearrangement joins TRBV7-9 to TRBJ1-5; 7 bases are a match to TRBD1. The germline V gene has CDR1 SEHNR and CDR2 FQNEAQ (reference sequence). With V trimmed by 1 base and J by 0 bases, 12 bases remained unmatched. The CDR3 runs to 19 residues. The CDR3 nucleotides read TGTGCCAGCAGCTTAGGACAGGGTGGAAAGTGGAATAGCAATCAGCCCCAGCATTTT. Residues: CASSLGQGGKWNSNQPQHF.

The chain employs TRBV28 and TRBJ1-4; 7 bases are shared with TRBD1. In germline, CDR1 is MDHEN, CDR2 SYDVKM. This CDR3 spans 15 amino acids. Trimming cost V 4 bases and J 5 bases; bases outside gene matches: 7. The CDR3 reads CASSSGTAGNEKLFF. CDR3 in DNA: TGTGCCAGCAGTTCTGGGACAGCAGGAAATGAAAAACTGTTTTTT.

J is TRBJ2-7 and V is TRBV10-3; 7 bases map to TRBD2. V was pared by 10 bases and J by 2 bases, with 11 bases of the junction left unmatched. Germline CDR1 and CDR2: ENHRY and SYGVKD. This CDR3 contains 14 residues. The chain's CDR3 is CATGPGRVAYEQYF. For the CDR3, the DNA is TGTGCCACGGGCCCGGGGAGGGTTGCCTACGAGCAGTACTTC.

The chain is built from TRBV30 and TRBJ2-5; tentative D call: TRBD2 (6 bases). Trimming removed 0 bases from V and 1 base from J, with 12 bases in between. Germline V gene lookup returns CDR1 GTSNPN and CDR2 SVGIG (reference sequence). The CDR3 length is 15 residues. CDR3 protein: CAWSVMGGGQETQYF. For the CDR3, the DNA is TGTGCCTGGAGTGTAATGGGGGGAGGCCAAGAGACCCAGTACTTC.

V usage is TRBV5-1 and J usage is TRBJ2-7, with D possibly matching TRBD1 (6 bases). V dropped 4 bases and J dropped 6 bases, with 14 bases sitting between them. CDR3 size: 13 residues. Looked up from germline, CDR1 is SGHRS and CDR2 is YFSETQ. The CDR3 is CASSPGARGEQYF. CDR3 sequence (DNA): TGCGCCAGCAGCCCCGGGGCCAGGGGCGAGCAGTACTTC. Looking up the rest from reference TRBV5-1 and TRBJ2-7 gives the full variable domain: KAGVTQTPRYLIKTRGQQVTLSCSPISGHRSVSWYQQTPGQGLQFLFEYFSETQRNKGNFPGRFSGRQFSNSRSEMNVSTLELGDSALYLCASSPGARGEQYFGPGTRLTVT.

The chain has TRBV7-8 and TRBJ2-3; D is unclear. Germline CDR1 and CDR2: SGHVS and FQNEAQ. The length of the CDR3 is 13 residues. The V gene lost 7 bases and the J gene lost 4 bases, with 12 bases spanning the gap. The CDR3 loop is CASTTRTADTQYF. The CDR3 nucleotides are TGTGCCAGCACCACTCGCACTGCAGATACGCAGTATTTT.

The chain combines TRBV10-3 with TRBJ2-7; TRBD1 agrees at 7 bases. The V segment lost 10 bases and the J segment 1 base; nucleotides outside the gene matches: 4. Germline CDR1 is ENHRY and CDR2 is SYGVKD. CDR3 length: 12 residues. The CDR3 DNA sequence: TGTGCCACCGGGACAGTATCCTACGAGCAGTACTTC. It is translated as CATGTVSYEQYF.

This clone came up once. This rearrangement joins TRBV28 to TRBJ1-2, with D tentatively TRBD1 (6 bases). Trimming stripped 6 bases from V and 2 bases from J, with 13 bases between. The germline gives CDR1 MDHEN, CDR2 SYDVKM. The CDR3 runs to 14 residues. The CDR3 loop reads CASRQIGTNYGYTF. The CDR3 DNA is TGTGCCAGCAGACAAATAGGGACAAACTATGGCTACACCTTC.

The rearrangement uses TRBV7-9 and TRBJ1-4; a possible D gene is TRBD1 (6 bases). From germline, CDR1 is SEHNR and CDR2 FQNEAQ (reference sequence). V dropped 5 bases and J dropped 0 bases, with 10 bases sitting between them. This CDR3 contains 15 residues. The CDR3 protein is CASSVGHTTNEKLFF. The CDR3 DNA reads TGTGCCAGCAGCGTGGGACACACAACTAATGAAAAACTGTTTTTT.

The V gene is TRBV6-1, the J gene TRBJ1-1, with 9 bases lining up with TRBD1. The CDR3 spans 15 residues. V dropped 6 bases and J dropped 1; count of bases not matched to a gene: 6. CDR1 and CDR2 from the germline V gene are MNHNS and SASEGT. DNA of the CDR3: TGTGCCAGCAGGGTAGGGACAGGGTGGAACACTGAAGCTTTCTTT. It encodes CASRVGTGWNTEAFF.

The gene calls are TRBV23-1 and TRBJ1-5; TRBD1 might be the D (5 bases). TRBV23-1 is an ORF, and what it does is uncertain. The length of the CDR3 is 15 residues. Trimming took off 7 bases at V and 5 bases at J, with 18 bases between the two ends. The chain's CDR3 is CASMAAVQGDQPQHF. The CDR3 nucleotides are TGCGCCAGCATGGCTGCGGTGCAGGGAGATCAGCCCCAGCATTTT.

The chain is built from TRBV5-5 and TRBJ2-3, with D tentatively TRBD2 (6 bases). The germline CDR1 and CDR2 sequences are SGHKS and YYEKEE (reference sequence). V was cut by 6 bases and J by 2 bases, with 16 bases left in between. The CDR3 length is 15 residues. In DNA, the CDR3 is TGTGCCAGCACCCGGGACTCGCACCCCACAGATACGCAGTATTTT. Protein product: CASTRDSHPTDTQYF.

This CDR3 is CATWQGRETQYF. The CDR3 nucleotides are TGTGCCACTTGGCAGGGGCGAGAGACCCAGTACTTC. V and J are TRBV5-6 and TRBJ2-5, with TRBD1 as a possible D gene (6 bases). Deletions cut 9 bases from V and 4 bases from J, with 13 bases between. The CDR3 totals 12 residues. Germline values: CDR1 SGHDT, CDR2 YYEEEE.